The clone carrying this T cell receptor beta chain was detected only a few times. Antigen unknown. CDR1 and CDR2 from the germline V gene are SNHLY and FYNNEI. This CDR3 has 15 amino acids. The germline V and J ends were trimmed by 7 bases and 1 base, with 16 bases remaining between them. This record comes from a study of response to subunit inactivated influenza vaccine. Study results and limitations: The authors offered the suggestion that each seasonal influenza vaccination recruits few new T cells.

MiXCR, run by TCRdb on the RT-PCR reads, gives a single entry per CDR3 protein. This table holds 650,000 to 850,000 distinct CDR3 sequences, 14% found once. This material consisted of PBMCs from blood, taken 14 to 15 days before vaccination. The V call is TRBV2, the J call TRBJ1-2; D not resolved. The sequence was obtained from a middle-aged man who received an inactivated influenza vaccine. The CDR3 DNA is TGTGCCAGCACCAGTCCGCGGACCTATAACTATGGCTACACCTTC. Amino acid sequence: CASTSPRTYNYGYTF.